These 16 T cell receptor beta chains share one sample of origin, sequenced in a study of T cell repertoires in cytomegalovirus infection. One entry per CDR3 protein, called by TCRdb with MiXCR from the reads. The sample holds around 210,000 distinct CDR3 sequences, 5% to 8.5% seen once. The sequenced sample was PBMCs. All receptors come from a human donor in good health (CMV status not recorded). Some clones in this sample may be carry-over from other donors' samples.

This clonotype occurred many times. The chain has TRBV7-8 and TRBJ1-2; no definite D call. Germline assignment: CDR1 SGHVS and CDR2 FQNEAQ. This CDR3 is 13 amino acids long. Between the trimmed V and J ends, which lost 4 bases and 8 bases, there was a span of 14 bases. The CDR3 DNA reads TGTGCCAGCAGCTCCAGAGGCGCGTTGGGCTACACCTTC. Its protein is CASSSRGALGYTF.

The sample holds many counts of this clonotype. The chain is built from TRBV24-1 and TRBJ2-1, with D perhaps TRBD1 or TRBD2 (6 bases each). V lost 1 base, J lost 4 bases, and 10 bases lay in between. CDR3 size: 15 residues. Germline CDR1 and CDR2: KGHDR and SFDVKD. The CDR3 protein is CATSDFKGGYNEQFF. In DNA form, the CDR3 reads TGTGCCACCAGTGATTTTAAAGGGGGGTACAATGAGCAGTTCTTC.

This clonotype was counted ten times or more. CDR3: CAISSGSNTGELFF. CDR3 nucleotide sequence: TGTGCCATCTCGAGCGGATCGAACACCGGGGAGCTGTTTTTT. The V gene is TRBV10-3, the J gene TRBJ2-2, with D perhaps matching TRBD2 (5 bases). The CDR3 consists of 14 residues. Trimming stripped 8 bases from V and 0 bases from J, with 10 bases between. Germline V lookup: CDR1 ENHRY, CDR2 SYGVKD.

V and J are TRBV3-1 and TRBJ2-7; TRBD1 matches 9 bases. With 3 bases clipped from V and 1 base from J, the junction kept 4 bases outside the gene matches. Germline V lookup: CDR1 LGHDT, CDR2 YNNKEL (reference sequence). This CDR3 spans 15 amino acids. As DNA, the CDR3 is TGTGCCAGCAGCCACTCCGGGACAGGGTCCTACGAGCAGTACTTC. It codes for CASSHSGTGSYEQYF.

This clonotype has at least ten counts. V and J are TRBV7-2 and TRBJ2-5; maybe TRBD2 (7 bases). Trimming stripped 1 base from V and 7 bases from J, with 19 bases between. CDR3 length: 16 residues. CDR1 and CDR2 from the germline V gene are SGHTA and FQGNSA. The CDR3 sequence: CASSLEGGGASRTQYF. Written as DNA, the CDR3 is TGTGCCAGCAGCTTAGAGGGGGGGGGTGCCTCGCGGACCCAGTACTTC. The variable domain in full, completed from reference TRBV7-2 and TRBJ2-5, reads GAGVSQSPSNKVTEKGKDVELRCDPISGHTALYWYRQSLGQGLEFLIYFQGNSAPDKSGLPSDRFSAERTGGSVSTLTIQRTQQEDSAVYLCASSLEGGGASRTQYFGPGTRLLVL.

Details on this clonotype: A much larger clone differs from this one at a single base, so this may be a read error. This chain joins TRBV7-2 and TRBJ1-3; D possibly corresponds to TRBD1 (6 bases). The CDR3 spans 14 residues. CDR1 is SGHTA and CDR2 is FQGNSA in the germline V gene. V gave up 5 bases and J gave up 8 bases, with 16 bases separating them. In DNA form, the CDR3 reads TGTGCCAGCAGCACAGGGATTTGGGGAGACACCATATATTTT. Translating gives CASSTGIWGDTIYF.

This clonotype was counted at least ten times. The chain carries TRBV6-4 and TRBJ2-3, with 8 bases matching TRBD2. Germline V gene sequence: CDR1 MRHNA, CDR2 SNTAGT. The V segment lost 8 bases and the J segment 2 bases; nucleotides outside the gene matches: 12. This CDR3 is built from 16 residues. The CDR3 is CASSRSGGGVTDTQYF. CDR3 sequence (DNA): TGTGCCAGCTCGAGAAGCGGGGGAGGGGTCACAGATACGCAGTATTTT.

This clonotype occurred many times. The rearrangement uses TRBV10-3 and TRBJ1-1; 7 nucleotides line up with TRBD1. Germline CDR1 and CDR2: ENHRY and SYGVKD. This CDR3 comprises 15 residues. The junction had 7 bases not matched to a gene; V was cut back by 3 bases and J by 3 bases. In DNA, the CDR3 is TGTGCCATCAGTGACAATGGAGGGGGCCACACTGAAGCTTTCTTT. This encodes CAISDNGGGHTEAFF.

The chain employs TRBV7-8 and TRBJ1-3; D uncertain. Germline V CDR1 and CDR2: SGHVS, FQNEAQ. The CDR3 contains 14 residues. Trimming removed 3 bases from V and 1 base from J, with 7 bases in between. CDR3 in DNA: TGTGCCAGCAGCTTCGCGGGTTCTGGAAACACCATATATTTT. Encoded protein: CASSFAGSGNTIYF.

This clonotype was seen many times. This chain uses TRBV2 with TRBJ2-3; the D gene is possibly TRBD1 (6 bases). This CDR3 comprises 13 residues. The V gene's germline CDR1 is SNHLY and CDR2 FYNNEI. Between the trimmed V and J ends, which lost 10 bases and 4 bases, there was a span of 15 bases. The CDR3 sequence is CATTRTAPDTQYF. The CDR3 DNA sequence: TGTGCCACGACACGGACAGCCCCAGATACGCAGTATTTT.

This clonotype was counted at least ten times. The chain recombines TRBV7-8 with TRBJ2-5, with TRBD2 as a possible D gene (6 bases). Germline lookup yields CDR1 SGHVS and CDR2 FQNEAQ. The CDR3 has 14 residues. The V end was cut by 2 bases, the J end by 5 bases, with 12 bases between. For the CDR3, the DNA is TGTGCCAGCAGCTTAATCACGGGAGTGGAGACCCAGTACTTC. This gives the protein CASSLITGVETQYF.

This clonotype was counted ten times or more. The genes are TRBV20-1 and TRBJ2-1; D possibly corresponds to TRBD2 (7 bases). Deletions cut 8 bases from V and 0 bases from J, with 26 bases between. The CDR3 is made up of 18 amino acids. Germline CDR1 and CDR2: DFQATT and SNEGSKA (reference sequence). The CDR3 DNA reads as TGCAGTTGCACCGACCCTCTGGGGGGCGGGAGCTCCTACAATGAGCAGTTCTTC. Translating gives CSCTDPLGGGSSYNEQFF.

This clonotype was seen at least ten times. The rearrangement joins TRBV6-6 to TRBJ2-2; 11 nucleotides match TRBD1. Trimming at V came to 5 bases and at J to 0 bases, leaving 11 bases not matched to a gene. The CDR3 is 19 residues long. From germline, CDR1 is MNHNY and CDR2 SVGAGI (reference sequence). The CDR3 reads CASSGDRGVWGSNTGELFF. Here the CDR3 DNA reads TGTGCCAGCAGTGGGGACAGGGGGGTCTGGGGTTCGAACACCGGGGAGCTGTTTTTT.

This clonotype came up many times. The gene calls are TRBV6-2 or TRBV6-3 and TRBJ2-6; D possibly corresponds to TRBD1 (6 bases). This CDR3 contains 18 residues. Per germline, CDR1 MNHEY and CDR2 SVGEGT. Trimming removed 2 bases from V and 0 bases from J, with 14 bases in between. The CDR3: CASSYRVSDSSGANVLTF. For the CDR3, the DNA is TGTGCCAGCAGTTACCGAGTGTCGGACAGCTCTGGGGCCAACGTCCTGACTTTC.

In this sample, this clonotype turned up a few times. The rearrangement joins TRBV20-1 to TRBJ2-1; 7 bases are shared with TRBD1. The CDR3 has 12 residues. Germline values: CDR1 DFQATT, CDR2 SNEGSKA (reference sequence). V lost 3 bases, J lost 8 bases, and 4 bases stayed unmatched. The CDR3 reads CSASDRADEQFF. The CDR3 nucleotides are TGCAGTGCTAGCGACAGGGCCGATGAGCAGTTCTTC.

This clonotype came up a few times. The J gene is TRBJ1-5, the V gene TRBV19, with 8 bases lining up with TRBD1. J lost 8 bases, V lost 7 bases, and 7 bases had no gene match. The CDR3 covers 13 residues. Germline loops: CDR1 LNHDA, CDR2 SQIVND (reference sequence). The CDR3, as DNA: TGTGCCAGTACCCGGGACAGGTCGGAGCCCCAGCATTTT. Translated, it gives CASTRDRSEPQHF. Together with reference TRBV19 and TRBJ1-5, the CDR3 gives the full variable domain: DGGITQSPKYLFRKEGQNVTLSCEQNLNHDAMYWYRQDPGQGLRLIYYSQIVNDFQKGDIAEGYSVSREKKESFPLTVTSAQKNPTAFYLCASTRDRSEPQHFGDGTRLSIL.